These T cell receptor beta chains were read from a single sample in a study of blood T cell repertoires in COVID-19. TCRdb's copy holds only in-frame clones and misses some; the assay was immunoSEQ multiplex PCR. The sample carries fewer than 350,000 clones, 87% recorded once. Sequences were obtained from peripheral blood. The origin of the receptors is a man aged 30 to 39 with COVID-19, enrolled during active disease. Each CDR3 is given with its conserved first and last residue.

j_call v_call cdr3_aa
TRBJ1-2 TRBV5-1 CASSLGLTGGNYGYTF
TRBJ2-7 TRBV29-1 CSVGGSGAYEQYF
TRBJ2-5 TRBV7-2 CASSARQGVRETQYF
TRBJ2-2 TRBV5-1 CASSPGQGTGELFF
TRBJ1-4 TRBV27 CAITGLQGEKLFF
TRBJ2-7 TRBV7-9 CASSLDGWAGDYEQYF
TRBJ2-7 TRBV2 CASSDSGGQGRLLNYEQYF
TRBJ2-1 TRBV24-1 CATSDRLSGTSRYNEQFF
TRBJ1-1 TRBV19 CASSKQDRANTEAFF
TRBJ2-5 TRBV6-5 CASSYSTGERETQYF
TRBJ1-1 TRBV11-1 CASSLGGGSQEAFF
TRBJ1-5 TRBV6-1 CASRFGEQPQHF
TRBJ2-2 TRBV7-2 CASSLRETGGTGELFF
TRBJ2-2 TRBV4-3 CASSQGLAYTGELFF
TRBJ2-1 TRBV4-3 CASSQESGGAINEQFF
TRBJ2-1 TRBV9 CASSVGAGASYNEQFF
TRBJ2-2 TRBV9 CASSLSGQGAANTGELFF
TRBJ2-5 TRBV7-2 CASSLEAGVETQYF
TRBJ2-7 TRBV10-3 CAMRQGFPYEQYF
TRBJ2-5 TRBV25-1 CASSGGDRGRRETQYF
TRBJ2-3 TRBV24-1 CATSDGTLSTDTQYF
TRBJ2-7 TRBV27 CASSYTGDSYEQYF
TRBJ2-4 TRBV5-4 CASSLDQGTKNIQYF
TRBJ2-7 TRBV7-2 CASSPRRTAYEQYF
TRBJ2-3 TRBV4-3 CASSPQAGGGEVTQYF
TRBJ2-7 TRBV2 CASSQGTSGPVRVQYF
TRBJ2-3 TRBV7-9 CASSLEWTIPDTQYF
TRBJ1-5 TRBV4-1 CASSQVYAAYNQPQHF
TRBJ1-1 TRBV7-3 CASSSTRDSLEAFF
TRBJ1-5 TRBV30 CAWSVRGGRNQPQHF
TRBJ2-2 TRBV27 CASSSQGWSGTGELFF
TRBJ1-4 TRBV2 CASSEAFQGTREKLFF
TRBJ1-1 TRBV5-1 CASSHGAGDTEAFF
TRBJ1-6 TRBV6-5 CASSLEGRSPLHF
TRBJ1-1 TRBV6-5 CASRGHRDGLTEAFF
TRBJ1-2 TRBV5-4 CASSFNRGYGYTF
TRBJ2-1 TRBV19 CASSISSSYNEQFF
TRBJ2-7 TRBV4-1 CASSLSRDRGGDEQYF
TRBJ1-2 TRBV13 CASRSTPPTGYGYTF
TRBJ2-7 TRBV7-9 CASSLEGLAEYEQYF
TRBJ2-5 TRBV7-3 CASSKAGGRETQYF
TRBJ2-5 TRBV29-1 CSGSRGVGETQYF
TRBJ2-1 TRBV28 CASSLISGSSYNEQFF
TRBJ2-3 TRBV6-6 CASKAGAEDTQYF
TRBJ2-1 TRBV4-3 CASSQDEGQYSYNEQFF
TRBJ1-5 TRBV10-3 CAISESAGGYQPQHF
TRBJ1-1 TRBV6-2/TRBV6-3 CASSYLQGTEAFF
TRBJ1-2 TRBV7-8 CASTRGQYYGYTF
TRBJ1-5 TRBV7-8 CASSLPGQGGNQPQHF
TRBJ2-1 TRBV4-3 CASSQDWVAGGSNEQFF
TRBJ1-4 TRBV28 CASSDQTGYNEKLFF
TRBJ2-3 TRBV7-2 CASSLGSGGTDTQYF
TRBJ2-2 TRBV4-1 CASSQRTSGSSGELFF
TRBJ2-1 TRBV24-1 CATSDFMGQGRFF
TRBJ2-7 TRBV18 CASSSSTGLVYEQYF